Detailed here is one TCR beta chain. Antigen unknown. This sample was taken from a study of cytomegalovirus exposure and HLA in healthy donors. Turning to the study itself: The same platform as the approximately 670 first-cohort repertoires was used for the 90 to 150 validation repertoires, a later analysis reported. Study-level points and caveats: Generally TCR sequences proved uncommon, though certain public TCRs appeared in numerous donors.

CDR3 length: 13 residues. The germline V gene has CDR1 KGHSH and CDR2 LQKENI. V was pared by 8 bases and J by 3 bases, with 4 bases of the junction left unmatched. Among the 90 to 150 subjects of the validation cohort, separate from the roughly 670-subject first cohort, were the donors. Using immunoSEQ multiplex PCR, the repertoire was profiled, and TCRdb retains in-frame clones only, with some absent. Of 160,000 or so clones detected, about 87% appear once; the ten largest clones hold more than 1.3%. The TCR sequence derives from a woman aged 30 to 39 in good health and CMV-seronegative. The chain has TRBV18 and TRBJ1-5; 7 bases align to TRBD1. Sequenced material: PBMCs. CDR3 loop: CASRQGFNQPQHF. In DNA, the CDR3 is TGTGCCAGCCGACAGGGTTTCAATCAGCCCCAGCATTTT. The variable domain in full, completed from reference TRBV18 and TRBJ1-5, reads NAGVMQNPRHLVRRRGQEARLRCSPMKGHSHVYWYRQLPEEGLKFMVYLQKENIIDESGMPKERFSAEFPKEGPSILRIQQVVRGDSAAYFCASRQGFNQPQHFGDGTRLSIL.